This T cell receptor (beta chain) emerged from a study of cytomegalovirus exposure and HLA in healthy donors (dated by TCRdb to 2015 to 2018). With respect to the entire study: A later analysis indicated that the 120 or so validation repertoires were generated on the platform also employed for the approximately 700 repertoires of the first cohort. The study combined high-throughput TCR immunosequencing, statistical association of individual TCRs with disease status, and machine learning to predict cytomegalovirus infection status. The aim of the study was to test whether cataloging public T cell receptors could identify signatures of past pathogen exposure. Besides the first cohort of under 700 subjects, a separate validation cohort made up of 120 different subjects was used.

The receptor library was made with the immunoSEQ multiplex PCR assay. The original pipeline was this. A statistical classification framework was built for diagnosing cytomegalovirus status from the catalog of TCR beta chain sequences. Held by TCRdb, this immuneACCESS table contains in-frame sequences only and omits some clones. Under half of the omission traces to an unresolved V gene where checked; the cause of the rest is unknown. V, J and clone size are those of that table, while D and trimming were read from the DNA. Recorded for this sample are about 170,000 clones; approximately 87% of them occurred a single time. The leading ten clones occupy approximately 5% of the sample. Turning to this clone: No cognate antigen has been identified for it. Base-call qualities are not available, and no considerably larger clone is one nucleotide away.

Separate from the approximately 700-subject first cohort, the validation cohort of roughly 130 subjects was the group to which the donors belonged. Results and caveats for the whole study, not just this receptor: In vitro tests confirmed that three of the cytomegalovirus-associated TCR beta chains recognize cytomegalovirus antigens. Of the cluster scores, roughly 93% were above 0 in a later analysis, which found that TCRs clustered in the first cohort also tended to co-occur in the 95 to 150 validation repertoires. Most TCR sequences were seen in very few donors, while some public TCRs were found in many individuals. In the study, around 160 TCR beta chains were listed as associated with cytomegalovirus. A later analysis lacked HLA typing for the validation cohort, so it scored co-occurrence in that cohort across all 110 or so repertoires. Cytomegalovirus status was reported to be diagnosed by the classifier with high specificity and sensitivity in both the original and validation cohorts. The authors suggested that the approach could potentially be extended to other disease states and immunological phenotypes.

Source material: PBMCs. The receptor was isolated from a woman aged 25-40 years in good health and CMV-seronegative.

CDR3 reads: CASSLWDQEFDYGYTF. Read as DNA, the sequence is TGTGCCAGCAGCTTGTGGGATCAGGAGTTCGACTATGGCTACACCTTC. Recombination linked TRBV5-6 to TRBJ1-2, with the D gene uncertain. The germline V gene gives CDR1 as SGHDT and CDR2 as YYEEEE. The trim is 1 base for V and 3 bases for J, with a gap of 16 bases between the germline ends. The CDR3 contains 16 residues, cysteine and phenylalanine counted. Only the CDR3 region is kept as DNA, spanning 48 bases read in frame from base 1. Reference TRBV5-6 and TRBJ1-2 genes cover what lies past the CDR3, so the full variable domain is DAGVTQSPTHLIKTRGQQVTLRCSPKSGHDTVSWYQQALGQGPQFIFQYYEEEERQRGNFPDRFSGHQFPNYSSELNVNALLLGDSALYLCASSLWDQEFDYGYTFGSGTRLTVV.